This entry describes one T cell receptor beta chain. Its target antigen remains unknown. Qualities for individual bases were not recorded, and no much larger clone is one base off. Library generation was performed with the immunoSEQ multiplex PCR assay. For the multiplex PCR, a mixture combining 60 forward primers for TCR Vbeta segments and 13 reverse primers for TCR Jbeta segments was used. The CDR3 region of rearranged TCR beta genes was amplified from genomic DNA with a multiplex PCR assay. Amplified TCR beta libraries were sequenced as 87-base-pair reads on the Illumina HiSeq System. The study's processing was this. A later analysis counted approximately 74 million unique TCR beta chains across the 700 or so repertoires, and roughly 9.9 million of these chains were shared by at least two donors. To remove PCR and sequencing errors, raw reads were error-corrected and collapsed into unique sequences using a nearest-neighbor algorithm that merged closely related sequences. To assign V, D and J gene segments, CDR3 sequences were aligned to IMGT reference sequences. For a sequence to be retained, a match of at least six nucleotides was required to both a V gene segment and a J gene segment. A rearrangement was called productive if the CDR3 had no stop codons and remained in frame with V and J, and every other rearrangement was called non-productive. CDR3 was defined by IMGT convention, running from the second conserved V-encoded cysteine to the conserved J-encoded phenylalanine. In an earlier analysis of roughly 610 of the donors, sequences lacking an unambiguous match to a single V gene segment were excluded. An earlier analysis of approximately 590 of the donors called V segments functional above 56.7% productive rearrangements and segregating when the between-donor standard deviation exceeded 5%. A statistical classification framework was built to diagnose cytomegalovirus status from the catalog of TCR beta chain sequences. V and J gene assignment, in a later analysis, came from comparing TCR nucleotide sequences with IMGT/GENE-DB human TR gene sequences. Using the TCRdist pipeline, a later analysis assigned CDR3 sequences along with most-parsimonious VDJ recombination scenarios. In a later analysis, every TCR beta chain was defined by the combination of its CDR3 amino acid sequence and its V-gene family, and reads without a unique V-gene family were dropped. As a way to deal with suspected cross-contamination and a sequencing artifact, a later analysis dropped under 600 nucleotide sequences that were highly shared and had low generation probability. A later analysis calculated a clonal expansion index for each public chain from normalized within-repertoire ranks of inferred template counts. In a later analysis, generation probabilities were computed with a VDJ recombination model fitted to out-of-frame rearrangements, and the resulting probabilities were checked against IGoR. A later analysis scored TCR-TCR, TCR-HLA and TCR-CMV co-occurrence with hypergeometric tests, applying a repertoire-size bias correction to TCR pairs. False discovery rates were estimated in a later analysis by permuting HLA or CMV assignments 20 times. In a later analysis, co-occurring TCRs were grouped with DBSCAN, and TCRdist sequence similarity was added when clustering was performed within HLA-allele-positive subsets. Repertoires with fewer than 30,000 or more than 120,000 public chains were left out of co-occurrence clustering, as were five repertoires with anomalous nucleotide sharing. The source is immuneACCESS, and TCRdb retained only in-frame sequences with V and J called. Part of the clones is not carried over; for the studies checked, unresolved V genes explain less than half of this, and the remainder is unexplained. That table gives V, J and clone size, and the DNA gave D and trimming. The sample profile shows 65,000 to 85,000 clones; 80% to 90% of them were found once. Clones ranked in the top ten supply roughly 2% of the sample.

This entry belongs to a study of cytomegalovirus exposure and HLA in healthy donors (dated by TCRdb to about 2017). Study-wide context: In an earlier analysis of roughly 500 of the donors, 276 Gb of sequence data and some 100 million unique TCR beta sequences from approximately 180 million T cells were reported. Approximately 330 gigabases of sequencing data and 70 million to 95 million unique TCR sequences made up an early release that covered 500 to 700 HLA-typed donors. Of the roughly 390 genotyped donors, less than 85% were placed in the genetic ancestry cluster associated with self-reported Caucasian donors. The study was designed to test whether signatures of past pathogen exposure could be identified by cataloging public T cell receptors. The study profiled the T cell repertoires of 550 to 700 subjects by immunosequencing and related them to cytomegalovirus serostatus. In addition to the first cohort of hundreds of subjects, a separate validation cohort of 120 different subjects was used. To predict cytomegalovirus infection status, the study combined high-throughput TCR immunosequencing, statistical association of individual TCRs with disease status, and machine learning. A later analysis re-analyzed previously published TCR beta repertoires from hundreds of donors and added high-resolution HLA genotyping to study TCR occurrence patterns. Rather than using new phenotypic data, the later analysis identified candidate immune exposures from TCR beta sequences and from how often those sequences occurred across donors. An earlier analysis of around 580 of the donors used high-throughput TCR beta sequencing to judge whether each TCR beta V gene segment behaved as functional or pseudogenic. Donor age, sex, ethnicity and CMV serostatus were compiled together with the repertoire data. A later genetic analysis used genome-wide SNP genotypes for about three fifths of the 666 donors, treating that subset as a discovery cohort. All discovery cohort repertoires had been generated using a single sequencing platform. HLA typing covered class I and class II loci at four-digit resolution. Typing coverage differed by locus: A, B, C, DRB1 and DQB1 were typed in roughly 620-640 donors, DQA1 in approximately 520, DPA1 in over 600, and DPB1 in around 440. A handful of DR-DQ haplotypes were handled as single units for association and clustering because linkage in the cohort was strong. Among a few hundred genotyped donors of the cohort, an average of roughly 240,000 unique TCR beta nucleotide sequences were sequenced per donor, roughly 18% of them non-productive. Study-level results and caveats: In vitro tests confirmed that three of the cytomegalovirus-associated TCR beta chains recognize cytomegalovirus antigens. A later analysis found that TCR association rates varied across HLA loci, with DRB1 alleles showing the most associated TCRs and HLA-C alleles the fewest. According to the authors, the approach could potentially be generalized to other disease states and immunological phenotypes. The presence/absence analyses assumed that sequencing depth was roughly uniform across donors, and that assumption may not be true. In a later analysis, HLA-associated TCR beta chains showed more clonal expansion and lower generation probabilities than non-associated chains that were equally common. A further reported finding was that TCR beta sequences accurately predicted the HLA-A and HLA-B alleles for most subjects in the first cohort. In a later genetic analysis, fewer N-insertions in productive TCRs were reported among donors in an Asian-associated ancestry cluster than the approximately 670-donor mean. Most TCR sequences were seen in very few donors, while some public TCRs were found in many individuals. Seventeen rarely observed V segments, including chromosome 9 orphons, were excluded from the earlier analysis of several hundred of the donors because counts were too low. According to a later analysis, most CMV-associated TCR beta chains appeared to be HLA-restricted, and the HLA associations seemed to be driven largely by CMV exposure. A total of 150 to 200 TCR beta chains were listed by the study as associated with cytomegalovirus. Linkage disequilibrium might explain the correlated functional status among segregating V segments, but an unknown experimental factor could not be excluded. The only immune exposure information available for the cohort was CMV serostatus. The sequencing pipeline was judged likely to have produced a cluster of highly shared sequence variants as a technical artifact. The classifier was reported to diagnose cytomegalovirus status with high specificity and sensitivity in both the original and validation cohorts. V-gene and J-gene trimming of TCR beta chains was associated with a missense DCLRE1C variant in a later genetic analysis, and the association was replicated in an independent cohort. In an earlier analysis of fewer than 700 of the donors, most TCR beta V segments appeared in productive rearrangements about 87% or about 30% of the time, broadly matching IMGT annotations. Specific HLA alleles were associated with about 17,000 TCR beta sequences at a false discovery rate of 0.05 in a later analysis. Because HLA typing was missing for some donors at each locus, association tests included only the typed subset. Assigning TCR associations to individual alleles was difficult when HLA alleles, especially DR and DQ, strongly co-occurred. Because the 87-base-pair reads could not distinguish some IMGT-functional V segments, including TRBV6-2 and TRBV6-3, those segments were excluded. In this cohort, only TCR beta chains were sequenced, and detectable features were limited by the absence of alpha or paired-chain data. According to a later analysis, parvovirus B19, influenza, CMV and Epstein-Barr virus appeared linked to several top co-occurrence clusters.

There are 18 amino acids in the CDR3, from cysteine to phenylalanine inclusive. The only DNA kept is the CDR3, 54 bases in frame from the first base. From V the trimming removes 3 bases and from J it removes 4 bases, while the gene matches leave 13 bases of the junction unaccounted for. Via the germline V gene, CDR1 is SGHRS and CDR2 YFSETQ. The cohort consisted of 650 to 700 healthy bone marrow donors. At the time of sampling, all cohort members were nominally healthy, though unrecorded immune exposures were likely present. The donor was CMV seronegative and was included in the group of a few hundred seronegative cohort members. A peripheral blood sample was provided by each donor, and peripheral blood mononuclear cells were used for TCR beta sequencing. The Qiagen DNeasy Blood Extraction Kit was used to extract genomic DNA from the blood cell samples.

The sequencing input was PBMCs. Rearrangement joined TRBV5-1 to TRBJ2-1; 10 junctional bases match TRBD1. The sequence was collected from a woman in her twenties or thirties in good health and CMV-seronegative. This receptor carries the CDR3 CASSYRHIRTGGYNEQFF. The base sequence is TGCGCCAGCAGCTACCGCCACATAAGGACAGGGGGGTACAATGAGCAGTTCTTC.